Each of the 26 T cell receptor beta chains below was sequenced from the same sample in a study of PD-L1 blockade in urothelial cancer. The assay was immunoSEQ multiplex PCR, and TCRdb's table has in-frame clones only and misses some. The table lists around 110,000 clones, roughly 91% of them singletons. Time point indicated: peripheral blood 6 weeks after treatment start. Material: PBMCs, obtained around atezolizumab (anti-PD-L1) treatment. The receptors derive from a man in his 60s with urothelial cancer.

As DNA, the CDR3 is TGTGCCTGGGCGGAGAACACTGAAGCTTTCTTT. This gives the protein CAWAENTEAFF. The J gene is TRBJ1-1, the V gene TRBV30, with D hard to call. CDR3 length equals 11 residues. Trimming took off 5 bases at V and 1 base at J, with 5 bases between the two ends. Germline lookup yields CDR1 GTSNPN and CDR2 SVGIG (reference sequence). Combining the CDR3 with reference TRBV30 and TRBJ1-1 gives the whole variable domain SQTIHQWPATLVQPVGSPLSLECTVEGTSNPNLYWYRQAAGRGLQLLFYSVGIGQISSEVPQNLSASRPQDRQFILSSKKLLLSDSGFYLCAWAENTEAFFGQGTRLTVV.

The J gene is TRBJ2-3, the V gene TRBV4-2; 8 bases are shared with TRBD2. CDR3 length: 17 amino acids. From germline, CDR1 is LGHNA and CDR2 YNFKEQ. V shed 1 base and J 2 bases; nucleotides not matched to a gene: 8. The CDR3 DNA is TGTGCCAGCAGCCAAGGGTGGGAGCGGGGGTCCACAGATACGCAGTATTTT. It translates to CASSQGWERGSTDTQYF.

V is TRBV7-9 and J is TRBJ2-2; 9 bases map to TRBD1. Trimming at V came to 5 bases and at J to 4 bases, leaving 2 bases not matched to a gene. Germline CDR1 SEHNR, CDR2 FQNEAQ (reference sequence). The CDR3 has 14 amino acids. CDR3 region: CASSTDRGTGELFF. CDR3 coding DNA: TGTGCCAGCAGCACGGACAGGGGCACCGGGGAGCTGTTTTTT.

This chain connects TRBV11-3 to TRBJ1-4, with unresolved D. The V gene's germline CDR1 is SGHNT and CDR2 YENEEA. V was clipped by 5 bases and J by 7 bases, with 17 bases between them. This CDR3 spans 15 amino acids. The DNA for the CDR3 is TGTGCCAGCAGCCCCCACGCCCCCCTCGGTGAAAAACTGTTTTTT. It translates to CASSPHAPLGEKLFF. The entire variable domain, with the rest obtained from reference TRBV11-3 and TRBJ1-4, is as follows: EAGVVQSPRYKIIEKKQPVAFWCNPISGHNTLYWYLQNLGQGPELLIRYENEEAVDDSQLPKDRFSAERLKGVDSTLKIQPAELGDSAVYLCASSPHAPLGEKLFFGSGTQLSVL.

This CDR3 reads CASSIDPGGDTEAFF. CDR3 sequence (DNA): TGTGCCAGTAGTATAGATCCGGGCGGGGACACTGAAGCTTTCTTT. The chain couples TRBV19 to TRBJ1-1; D remains ambiguous. The ends were cut back, 0 bases at V and 3 bases at J, with 11 bases in the middle. Per the germline V gene, CDR1 is LNHDA and CDR2 is SQIVND (reference sequence). The CDR3 has 15 residues.

CDR3 in DNA: TGTGCCAGCACCGAGAACCTTACTCCCTACGAGCAGTACTTC. Translated, it gives CASTENLTPYEQYF. V is TRBV7-9 and J is TRBJ2-7; no reliable D call. Germline values: CDR1 SEHNR, CDR2 FQNEAQ (reference sequence). V lost 7 bases and J lost 2, with 15 bases in between. CDR3 length: 14 amino acids.

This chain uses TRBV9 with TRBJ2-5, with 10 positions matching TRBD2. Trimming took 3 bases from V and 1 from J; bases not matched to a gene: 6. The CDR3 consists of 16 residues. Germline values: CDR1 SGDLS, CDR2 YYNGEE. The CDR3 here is CASSARAGGSQETQYF. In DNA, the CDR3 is TGTGCCAGCAGCGCGCGAGCGGGGGGGAGCCAAGAGACCCAGTACTTC.

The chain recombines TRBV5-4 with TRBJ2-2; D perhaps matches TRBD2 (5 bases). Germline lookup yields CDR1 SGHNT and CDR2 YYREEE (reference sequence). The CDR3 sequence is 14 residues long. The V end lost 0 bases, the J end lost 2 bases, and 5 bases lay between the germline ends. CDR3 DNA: TGTGCCAGCAGCTTGGGACTAAACACCGGGGAGCTGTTTTTT. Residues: CASSLGLNTGELFF.

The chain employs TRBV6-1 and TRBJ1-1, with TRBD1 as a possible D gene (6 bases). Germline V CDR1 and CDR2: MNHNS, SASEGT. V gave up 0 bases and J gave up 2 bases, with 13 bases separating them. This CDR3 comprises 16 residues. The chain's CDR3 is CASSEARTAYNTEAFF. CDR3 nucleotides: TGTGCCAGCAGTGAAGCCCGGACAGCGTATAACACTGAAGCTTTCTTT.

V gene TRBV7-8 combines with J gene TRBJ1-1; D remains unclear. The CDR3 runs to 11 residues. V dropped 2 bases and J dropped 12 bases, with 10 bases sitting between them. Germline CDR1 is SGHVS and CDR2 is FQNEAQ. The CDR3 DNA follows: TGTGCCAGCAGCTTATTCCTTGAGCCTTTCTTT. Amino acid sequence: CASSLFLEPFF. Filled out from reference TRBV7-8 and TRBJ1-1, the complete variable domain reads GAGVSQSPRYKVAKRGQDVALRCDPISGHVSLFWYQQALGQGPEFLTYFQNEAQLDKSGLPSDRFFAERPEGSVSTLKIQRTQQEDSAVYLCASSLFLEPFFGQGTRLTVV.

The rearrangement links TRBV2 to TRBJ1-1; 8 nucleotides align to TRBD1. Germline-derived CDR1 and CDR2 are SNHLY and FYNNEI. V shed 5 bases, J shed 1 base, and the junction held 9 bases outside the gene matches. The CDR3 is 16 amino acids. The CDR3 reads CASSTTGGEGNTEAFF. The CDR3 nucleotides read TGTGCCAGCAGTACTACAGGGGGGGAAGGGAACACTGAAGCTTTCTTT. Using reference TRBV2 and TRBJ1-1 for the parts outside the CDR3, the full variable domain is EPEVTQTPSHQVTQMGQEVILRCVPISNHLYFYWYRQILGQKVEFLVSFYNNEISEKSEIFDDQFSVERPDGSNFTLKIRSTKLEDSAMYFCASSTTGGEGNTEAFFGQGTRLTVV.

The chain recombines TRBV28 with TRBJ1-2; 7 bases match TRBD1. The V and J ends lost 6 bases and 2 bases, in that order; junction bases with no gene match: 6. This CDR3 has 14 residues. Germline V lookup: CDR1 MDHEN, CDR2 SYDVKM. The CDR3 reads CASRTGQGNYGYTF. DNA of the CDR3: TGTGCCAGCAGGACAGGGCAAGGAAACTATGGCTACACCTTC.

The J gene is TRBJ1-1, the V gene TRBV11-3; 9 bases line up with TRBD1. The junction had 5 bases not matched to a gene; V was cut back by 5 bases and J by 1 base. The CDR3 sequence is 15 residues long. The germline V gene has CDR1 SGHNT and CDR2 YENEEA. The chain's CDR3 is CASSTGQGSNTEAFF. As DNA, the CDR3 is TGTGCCAGCAGCACCGGACAGGGGTCGAACACTGAAGCTTTCTTT.

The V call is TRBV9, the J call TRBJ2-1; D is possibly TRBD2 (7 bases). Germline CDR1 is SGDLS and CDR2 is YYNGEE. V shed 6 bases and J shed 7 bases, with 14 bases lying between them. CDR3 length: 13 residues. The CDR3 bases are TGTGCCAGCAACGTGGGGGGGGCAAATGAGCAGTTCTTC. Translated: CASNVGGANEQFF.

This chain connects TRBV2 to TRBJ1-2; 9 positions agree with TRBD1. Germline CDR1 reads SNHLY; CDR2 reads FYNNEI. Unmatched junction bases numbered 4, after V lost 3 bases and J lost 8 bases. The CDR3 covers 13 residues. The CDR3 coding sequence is TGTGCCAGCAGTGAGGGACAGGGTGACGGCTACACCTTC. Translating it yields CASSEGQGDGYTF.

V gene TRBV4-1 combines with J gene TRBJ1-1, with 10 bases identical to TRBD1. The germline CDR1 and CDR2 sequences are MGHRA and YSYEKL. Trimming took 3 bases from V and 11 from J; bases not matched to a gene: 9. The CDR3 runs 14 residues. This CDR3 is CASSQDQTGGRAFF. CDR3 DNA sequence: TGCGCCAGCAGCCAGGACCAGACAGGGGGCAGGGCTTTCTTT.

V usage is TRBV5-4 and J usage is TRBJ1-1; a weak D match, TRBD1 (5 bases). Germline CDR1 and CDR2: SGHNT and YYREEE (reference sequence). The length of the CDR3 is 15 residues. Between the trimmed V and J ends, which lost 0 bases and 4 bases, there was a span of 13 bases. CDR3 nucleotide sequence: TGTGCCAGCAGCTTGGCGGGGGGATTGATCACTGAAGCTTTCTTT. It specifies CASSLAGGLITEAFF.

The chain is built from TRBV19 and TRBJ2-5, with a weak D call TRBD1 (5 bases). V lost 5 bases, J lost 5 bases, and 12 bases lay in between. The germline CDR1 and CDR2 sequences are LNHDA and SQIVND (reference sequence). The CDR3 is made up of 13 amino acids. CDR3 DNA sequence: TGTGCCAGTAGTCCCTCTCGACAGGAGACCCAGTACTTC. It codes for CASSPSRQETQYF.

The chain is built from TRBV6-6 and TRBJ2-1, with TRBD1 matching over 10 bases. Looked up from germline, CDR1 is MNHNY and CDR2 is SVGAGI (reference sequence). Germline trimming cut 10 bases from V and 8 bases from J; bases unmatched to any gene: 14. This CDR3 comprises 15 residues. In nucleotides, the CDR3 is TGTGCCACCGGGGGGCTGGGACAGGGGTACGATGAGCAGTTCTTC. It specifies CATGGLGQGYDEQFF.

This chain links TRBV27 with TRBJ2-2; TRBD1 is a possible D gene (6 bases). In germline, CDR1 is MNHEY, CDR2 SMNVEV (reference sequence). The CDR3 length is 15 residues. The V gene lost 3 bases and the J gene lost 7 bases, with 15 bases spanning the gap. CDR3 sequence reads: CASSFLGQGSGELFF. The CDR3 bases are TGTGCCAGCAGTTTTCTCGGTCAGGGGAGCGGGGAGCTGTTTTTT.

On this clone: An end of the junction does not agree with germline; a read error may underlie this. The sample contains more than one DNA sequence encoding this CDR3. CDR3 amino acids: CASSESSGALNSPLHF. The CDR3 region has the DNA TGTGCCAGCAGTGAATCATCAGGGGCTCTTAATTCACCCCTACACTTT. The chain employs TRBV25-1 and TRBJ1-6; the D gene is possibly TRBD1 (6 bases). This CDR3 comprises 16 residues. CDR1 and CDR2 from the germline V gene are MGHDK and SYGVNS.

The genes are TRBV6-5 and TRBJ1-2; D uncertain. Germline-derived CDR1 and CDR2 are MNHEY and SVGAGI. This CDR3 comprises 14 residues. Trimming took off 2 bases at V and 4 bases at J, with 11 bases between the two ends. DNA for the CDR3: TGTGCCAGCAGTTACGGTCGGGATGGCTATGGCTACACCTTC. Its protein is CASSYGRDGYGYTF.

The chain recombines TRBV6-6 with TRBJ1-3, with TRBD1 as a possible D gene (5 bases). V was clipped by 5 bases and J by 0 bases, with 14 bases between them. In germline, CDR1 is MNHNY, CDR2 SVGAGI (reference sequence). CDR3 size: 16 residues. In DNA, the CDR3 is TGTGCCAGCAGTAGCTTGGGGGGGGGCTCTGGAAACACCATATATTTT. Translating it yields CASSSLGGGSGNTIYF.

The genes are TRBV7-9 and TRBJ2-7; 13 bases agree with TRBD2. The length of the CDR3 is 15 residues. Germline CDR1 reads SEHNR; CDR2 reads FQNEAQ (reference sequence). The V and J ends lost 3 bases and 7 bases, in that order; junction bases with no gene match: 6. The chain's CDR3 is CASSFRTSGRDEQYF. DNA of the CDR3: TGTGCCAGCAGCTTCCGGACTAGCGGGAGAGATGAGCAGTACTTC.

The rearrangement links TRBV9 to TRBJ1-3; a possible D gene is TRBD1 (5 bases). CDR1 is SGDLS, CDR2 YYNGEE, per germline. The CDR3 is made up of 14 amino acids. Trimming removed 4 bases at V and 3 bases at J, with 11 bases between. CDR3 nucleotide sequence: TGTGCCAGCAGCCTACAAGGGGTTGGAAACACCATATATTTT. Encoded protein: CASSLQGVGNTIYF.

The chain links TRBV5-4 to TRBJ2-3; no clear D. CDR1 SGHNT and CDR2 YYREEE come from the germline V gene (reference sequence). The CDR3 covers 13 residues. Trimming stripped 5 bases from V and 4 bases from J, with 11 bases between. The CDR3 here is CASSTEPADTQYF. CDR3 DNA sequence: TGTGCCAGCAGTACCGAGCCGGCAGATACGCAGTATTTT.